One T cell receptor beta chain is described in this entry. What it binds is unknown. This sample stems from a study of shared clonotypes between healthy human individuals. Study as a whole: CD4 naive and CD4 memory each took three plates per donor, while CD8 naive took two and CD8 memory one.

Every contributor of samples was a Caucasian grown-up residing in Nashville, Tennessee. The material for each subset, its genomic DNA, was split evenly across several immunoSEQ plates. Sequencing was performed with immunoSEQ multiplex PCR; in TCRdb, only in-frame clones are kept and a portion is missing. This table holds roughly 640,000 clones, around 74% found once. V was clipped by 5 bases and J by 7 bases, with 12 bases between them. Germline-derived CDR1 and CDR2 are LNHDA and SQIVND (reference sequence). CDR3 length equals 13 residues. The study, taken as a whole, reports: The four-donor shared clonotypes exceeded non-shared clonotypes in generation probability, with non-shared ones scoring lower.

The genes are TRBV19 and TRBJ1-5; TRBD1 is a possible D gene (5 bases). The sequenced sample consisted of memory CD4+ T cells sorted from blood. Subset denoted: CD45RA-negative fraction. The sequence was obtained from a woman aged 30 to 39 in good health. CDR3 nucleotide sequence: TGTGCCAGTAGTGGCAGGGAAGGCCAGCCCCAGCATTTT. It codes for CASSGREGQPQHF. Using reference TRBV19 and TRBJ1-5 for the parts outside the CDR3, the full variable domain is DGGITQSPKYLFRKEGQNVTLSCEQNLNHDAMYWYRQDPGQGLRLIYYSQIVNDFQKGDIAEGYSVSREKKESFPLTVTSAQKNPTAFYLCASSGREGQPQHFGDGTRLSIL.